This T cell receptor (beta chain) derives from a study of shared clonotypes between healthy human individuals. This clone was observed a few times. Germline lookup yields CDR1 KGHSH and CDR2 LQKENI. The CDR3 has 16 amino acids. The V gene lost 2 bases and the J gene lost 0 bases, with 11 bases spanning the gap. Profiling relied on immunoSEQ multiplex PCR, and the TCRdb table lists in-frame clones only, not all of them. The sample holds around 500,000 clones; approximately 84% are singletons and the top ten take approximately 11%. The chain carries TRBV18 and TRBJ1-5; D is perhaps TRBD1 (5 bases). The receptor was derived from a woman between 40 and 55 years old in good health. Some clones in this sample may be carry-over from other donors' samples. What was sequenced was PBMCs. The CDR3 sequence is CASSPGGDPSNQPQHF. CDR3 nucleotides: TGTGCCAGCTCACCAGGGGGGGACCCTAGCAATCAGCCCCAGCATTTT.